The rows below give T cell receptor beta chains drawn from one sample of a study of CD8+ T cells in alopecia areata. This table comes from immunoSEQ multiplex PCR, and its TCRdb copy is limited to in-frame clones, with some not included. Among approximately 100,000 clones listed, 65% to 90% were seen once. The input for sequencing was CD8+ T cells sorted from blood, taken between weeks 30 and 35, from a patient treated with tofacitinib. These receptors were collected from a human donor with alopecia areata. The CDR3 runs from the conserved cysteine through the conserved F or W. D genes are given only for firm matches. The size entry is marked missing in some rows and otherwise reads once, few, many or a size class.

d_call: NA; v_call: TRBV7-9; cdr3_length: 13; clone_size: NA; j_call: TRBJ2-3; cdr3_nt: TGTGCCAGCAGCCCCGTGTTCGCAGATACGCAGTATTTT; cdr3_aa: CASSPVFADTQYF
d_call: TRBD2; v_call: TRBV15; cdr3_length: 15; clone_size: NA; j_call: TRBJ2-7; cdr3_nt: TGTGCCACCAGCAGCCCGAGGACTAGCGGTTACGAGCAGTACTTC; cdr3_aa: CATSSPRTSGYEQYF
d_call: NA; v_call: TRBV6-5; cdr3_length: 15; clone_size: NA; j_call: TRBJ2-7; cdr3_nt: TGTGCCAGCAGTTTCTCAGAAGGAATAACCTACGAGCAGTACTTC; cdr3_aa: CASSFSEGITYEQYF
d_call: TRBD2; v_call: TRBV30; cdr3_length: 14; clone_size: few; j_call: TRBJ2-1; cdr3_nt: TGTGCCTGGAGCGGGACTAGCGGCTACAATGAGCAGTTCTTC; cdr3_aa: CAWSGTSGYNEQFF
d_call: NA; v_call: TRBV25-1; cdr3_length: 13; clone_size: once; j_call: TRBJ1-2; cdr3_nt: TGTGCCAGCAGCGCGGACAGCGATTATGGCTACACCTTC; cdr3_aa: CASSADSDYGYTF
d_call: NA; v_call: TRBV5-1; cdr3_length: 15; clone_size: NA; j_call: TRBJ2-1; cdr3_nt: TGCGCCAGCAGCTTGGAGGACAGCAATTACAATGAGCAGTTCTTC; cdr3_aa: CASSLEDSNYNEQFF
d_call: NA; v_call: TRBV4-1; cdr3_length: 13; clone_size: NA; j_call: TRBJ2-1; cdr3_nt: TGCGCCAGCAGCCAAGTGAGAGGGAATGAGCAGTTCTTC; cdr3_aa: CASSQVRGNEQFF
d_call: NA; v_call: TRBV19; cdr3_length: 12; clone_size: NA; j_call: TRBJ2-2; cdr3_nt: TGTGCCAGTAGTCTTAGTCCCGGGGAGCTGTTTTTT; cdr3_aa: CASSLSPGELFF
d_call: NA; v_call: TRBV29-1; cdr3_length: 13; clone_size: NA; j_call: TRBJ2-3; cdr3_nt: TGCAGCGTTGTCAGTGAAAACACAGATACGCAGTATTTT; cdr3_aa: CSVVSENTDTQYF
d_call: TRBD2; v_call: TRBV5-6; cdr3_length: 13; clone_size: NA; j_call: TRBJ2-7; cdr3_nt: TGTGCCAGCAGCAACGGACTAGAGTACGAGCAGTACTTC; cdr3_aa: CASSNGLEYEQYF
d_call: NA; v_call: TRBV23-1; cdr3_length: 18; clone_size: NA; j_call: TRBJ2-1; cdr3_nt: TGCGCCAGCAGTCAATCCGGTAGCGGGACAGCCTCCTACAATGAGCAGTTCTTC; cdr3_aa: CASSQSGSGTASYNEQFF
d_call: NA; v_call: TRBV4-2; cdr3_length: 12; clone_size: few; j_call: TRBJ2-7; cdr3_nt: TGTGCCAGCAGCCAATATCCTCACGAGCAGTACTTC; cdr3_aa: CASSQYPHEQYF
d_call: NA; v_call: TRBV5-1; cdr3_length: 14; clone_size: NA; j_call: TRBJ2-7; cdr3_nt: TGCGCCAGCAGCCCCCAAGACAGTAACTACGAGCAGTACTTC; cdr3_aa: CASSPQDSNYEQYF
d_call: NA; v_call: TRBV7-8; cdr3_length: 18; clone_size: NA; j_call: TRBJ1-6; cdr3_nt: TGTGCCAGCAGCTTAGCCGTTCTATTGGGGGCAGCTAATTCACCCCTCCACTTT; cdr3_aa: CASSLAVLLGAANSPLHF
d_call: TRBD1; v_call: TRBV27; cdr3_length: 14; clone_size: NA; j_call: TRBJ2-7; cdr3_nt: TGTGCCAGCAGTTGGGGGACAGGGATAAATGAGCAGTACTTC; cdr3_aa: CASSWGTGINEQYF
d_call: TRBD2; v_call: TRBV27; cdr3_length: 16; clone_size: NA; j_call: TRBJ2-7; cdr3_nt: TGTGCCAGCAGTTTATCGGGACTAGGCGCTCCCTACGAGCAGTACTTC; cdr3_aa: CASSLSGLGAPYEQYF
d_call: TRBD2; v_call: TRBV10-3; cdr3_length: 12; clone_size: NA; j_call: TRBJ2-7; cdr3_nt: TGTGCCATCAGGGGGACTAGCGGCGAGCAGTACTTC; cdr3_aa: CAIRGTSGEQYF
d_call: TRBD1; v_call: TRBV5-1; cdr3_length: 15; clone_size: NA; j_call: TRBJ2-7; cdr3_nt: TGCGCCAGCAGCCCGGAGACAGGGGGTCGCTACGAGCAGTACTTC; cdr3_aa: CASSPETGGRYEQYF
d_call: NA; v_call: TRBV11-3; cdr3_length: 13; clone_size: NA; j_call: TRBJ2-7; cdr3_nt: TGTGCCAGCAGCACCAGGGAGTCCTACGAGCAGTACTTC; cdr3_aa: CASSTRESYEQYF
d_call: NA; v_call: TRBV11-2; cdr3_length: 18; clone_size: NA; j_call: TRBJ2-1; cdr3_nt: TGTGCCAGCAGGAACTTCCCAGGCGCGGGACGGCTTAGCGATGAGCAGTTCTTC; cdr3_aa: CASRNFPGAGRLSDEQFF
d_call: NA; v_call: TRBV27; cdr3_length: 14; clone_size: NA; j_call: TRBJ2-7; cdr3_nt: TGTGCCAGCAGTTTACGGGCCAGCACCTACGAGCAGTACTTC; cdr3_aa: CASSLRASTYEQYF
d_call: NA; v_call: TRBV7-9; cdr3_length: 13; clone_size: NA; j_call: TRBJ2-7; cdr3_nt: TGTGCCAGCAGGCAGGGCCTACAAGACGAGCAGTACTTC; cdr3_aa: CASRQGLQDEQYF
d_call: NA; v_call: TRBV27; cdr3_length: 13; clone_size: NA; j_call: TRBJ2-7; cdr3_nt: TGTGCCAGCAGTATACTAGGTCCCTACGAGCAGTACTTC; cdr3_aa: CASSILGPYEQYF
d_call: NA; v_call: TRBV27; cdr3_length: 15; clone_size: NA; j_call: TRBJ1-2; cdr3_nt: TGTGCCAGCAGTTTAAGACACCTTCATAACTATGGCTACACCTTC; cdr3_aa: CASSLRHLHNYGYTF
d_call: TRBD2; v_call: TRBV10-2; cdr3_length: 21; clone_size: once; j_call: TRBJ2-7; cdr3_nt: TGCGCCAGCTTGGTAAGCCTCCCCCTGCGACGCGGGAGGGGCCCGACCTACGAGCAGTACTTC; cdr3_aa: CASLVSLPLRRGRGPTYEQYF
d_call: NA; v_call: TRBV5-1; cdr3_length: 16; clone_size: few; j_call: TRBJ2-5; cdr3_nt: TGCGCCAGCAGCTTAGAGGGGCCCCATCGCCAAGAGACCCAGTACTTC; cdr3_aa: CASSLEGPHRQETQYF
d_call: TRBD2; v_call: TRBV7-9; cdr3_length: 16; clone_size: NA; j_call: TRBJ2-2; cdr3_nt: TGTGCCAGCAGCCCCCCGGGGGGGAGAGGAATCGGGGAGCTGTTTTTT; cdr3_aa: CASSPPGGRGIGELFF
d_call: NA; v_call: TRBV5-1; cdr3_length: 13; clone_size: NA; j_call: TRBJ2-7; cdr3_nt: TGCGCCAGCAGCGGAACACAGGGTCCCGAGCAGTACTTC; cdr3_aa: CASSGTQGPEQYF
d_call: TRBD1; v_call: TRBV6-1; cdr3_length: 17; clone_size: once; j_call: TRBJ2-7; cdr3_nt: TGTGCCAGCAGTGACTACGACAGGGGGCTATTCTCCTACGAGCAGTACTTC; cdr3_aa: CASSDYDRGLFSYEQYF
d_call: NA; v_call: TRBV29-1; cdr3_length: 13; clone_size: NA; j_call: TRBJ2-7; cdr3_nt: TGCAGCGTTGTGGCAGAGGAGGCCTACGAGCAGTACTTC; cdr3_aa: CSVVAEEAYEQYF
d_call: NA; v_call: TRBV27; cdr3_length: 13; clone_size: few; j_call: TRBJ1-1; cdr3_nt: TGTGCCAGCAGGATAAATTTAAACACTGAAGCTTTCTTT; cdr3_aa: CASRINLNTEAFF
d_call: NA; v_call: TRBV30; cdr3_length: 15; clone_size: NA; j_call: TRBJ2-7; cdr3_nt: TGTGCCTGGACTCTGCCTTCAGGGCGGCCCTACGAGCAGTACTTC; cdr3_aa: CAWTLPSGRPYEQYF
d_call: NA; v_call: TRBV10-3; cdr3_length: 14; clone_size: NA; j_call: TRBJ2-1; cdr3_nt: TGTGCCATCAGTGAGTCTTTAGATTCAATTGAGCAGTTCTTC; cdr3_aa: CAISESLDSIEQFF
d_call: TRBD2; v_call: TRBV18; cdr3_length: 16; clone_size: NA; j_call: TRBJ2-7; cdr3_nt: TGTGCCAGCTCGTCCCTACTAGCGGGACCATTCTACGAGCAGTACTTC; cdr3_aa: CASSSLLAGPFYEQYF
d_call: NA; v_call: TRBV11-2; cdr3_length: 12; clone_size: NA; j_call: TRBJ2-7; cdr3_nt: TGTGCCAGCAGCCCCTCTATCTACGAGCAGTACTTC; cdr3_aa: CASSPSIYEQYF
d_call: NA; v_call: TRBV29-1; cdr3_length: 12; clone_size: few; j_call: TRBJ2-5; cdr3_nt: TGCAGCGCCCGGGGGGCGCAAGAGACCCAGTACTTC; cdr3_aa: CSARGAQETQYF
d_call: NA; v_call: TRBV5-6; cdr3_length: 11; clone_size: NA; j_call: TRBJ2-7; cdr3_nt: TGTGCCAGCAGCTCGGACAGAGCGCAGTACTTC; cdr3_aa: CASSSDRAQYF
d_call: NA; v_call: TRBV7-9; cdr3_length: 14; clone_size: NA; j_call: TRBJ2-7; cdr3_nt: TGTGCCAGCAGCTCCGCCGGGAGCTCCTACGAGCAGTACTTC; cdr3_aa: CASSSAGSSYEQYF
d_call: NA; v_call: TRBV4-1; cdr3_length: 16; clone_size: NA; j_call: TRBJ2-3; cdr3_nt: TGCGCCAGCAGCCCCGGACCACTAGCCGCCCCAGATACGCAGTATTTT; cdr3_aa: CASSPGPLAAPDTQYF
d_call: NA; v_call: TRBV4-1; cdr3_length: 14; clone_size: NA; j_call: TRBJ2-2; cdr3_nt: TGCGCCAGCAACGCGGTGGGGCACACCGGGGAGCTGTTTTTT; cdr3_aa: CASNAVGHTGELFF
d_call: TRBD1; v_call: TRBV11-2; cdr3_length: 15; clone_size: NA; j_call: TRBJ2-7; cdr3_nt: TGTGCCAGCAGCTTAGGGCAGACAGGGCCGAACGAGCAGTACTTC; cdr3_aa: CASSLGQTGPNEQYF
d_call: NA; v_call: TRBV4-1; cdr3_length: 15; clone_size: NA; j_call: TRBJ2-5; cdr3_nt: TGCGCCAGCAGCCAAGTCGCGGGGACCCAAGAGACCCAGTACTTC; cdr3_aa: CASSQVAGTQETQYF
d_call: NA; v_call: TRBV7-3; cdr3_length: 13; clone_size: NA; j_call: TRBJ1-1; cdr3_nt: TGTGCCAGCAGCTTAAACCACGGCACTGAAGCTTTCTTT; cdr3_aa: CASSLNHGTEAFF
d_call: NA; v_call: TRBV30; cdr3_length: 16; clone_size: NA; j_call: TRBJ2-7; cdr3_nt: TGTGCCTGGAGTGTCCTCGGGCCACAGCGGGTCTACGAGCAGTACTTC; cdr3_aa: CAWSVLGPQRVYEQYF
d_call: NA; v_call: TRBV14; cdr3_length: 15; clone_size: NA; j_call: TRBJ2-2; cdr3_nt: TGTGCCAGCAGCCAAGTGGACGTGAACACCGGGGAGCTGTTTTTT; cdr3_aa: CASSQVDVNTGELFF
d_call: NA; v_call: TRBV15; cdr3_length: 15; clone_size: few; j_call: TRBJ1-2; cdr3_nt: TGTGCCACCAGCAGAGATCGGGAGTACGTGGGGGGCTACACCTTC; cdr3_aa: CATSRDREYVGGYTF
d_call: NA; v_call: TRBV10-3; cdr3_length: 15; clone_size: NA; j_call: TRBJ2-3; cdr3_nt: TGTGCCATCAGTGAGTCTGTCCTAAGCGCAGATACGCAGTATTTT; cdr3_aa: CAISESVLSADTQYF
d_call: NA; v_call: TRBV6-5; cdr3_length: 15; clone_size: NA; j_call: TRBJ2-2; cdr3_nt: TGTGCCAGCAGTTACCAACGACACCAGACCGGGGAGCTGTTTTTT; cdr3_aa: CASSYQRHQTGELFF
d_call: TRBD1; v_call: TRBV2; cdr3_length: 14; clone_size: NA; j_call: TRBJ1-2; cdr3_nt: TGTGCCAGCCGCCCGGGACAGGGAGACTATGGCTACACCTTC; cdr3_aa: CASRPGQGDYGYTF
d_call: TRBD1; v_call: TRBV6-5; cdr3_length: 15; clone_size: NA; j_call: TRBJ2-2; cdr3_nt: TGTGCCAGCAGCTCCGGGACAGGAAACACCGGGGAGCTGTTTTTT; cdr3_aa: CASSSGTGNTGELFF
d_call: NA; v_call: TRBV30; cdr3_length: 14; clone_size: few; j_call: TRBJ2-2; cdr3_nt: TGTGCATCGGAGGAGGTCGGCCGAGGCGGGGAGCTGTTTTTT; cdr3_aa: CASEEVGRGGELFF
d_call: TRBD2; v_call: TRBV9; cdr3_length: 14; clone_size: NA; j_call: TRBJ2-1; cdr3_nt: TGTGCCAGCAGCGTTAGCGGGACTTACAATGAGCAGTTCTTC; cdr3_aa: CASSVSGTYNEQFF
d_call: TRBD1; v_call: TRBV27; cdr3_length: 13; clone_size: NA; j_call: TRBJ2-7; cdr3_nt: TGTGCCAGCAGTTTTGGGACAGCTTACGAGCAGTACTTC; cdr3_aa: CASSFGTAYEQYF
d_call: TRBD2; v_call: TRBV5-4; cdr3_length: 17; clone_size: NA; j_call: TRBJ2-1; cdr3_nt: TGTGCCAGCAGCTCACAACTAGCGGGAGGGCCGGGCGATGAGCAGTTCTTC; cdr3_aa: CASSSQLAGGPGDEQFF
d_call: TRBD1; v_call: TRBV11-2; cdr3_length: 19; clone_size: NA; j_call: TRBJ2-2; cdr3_nt: TGTGCCAGCAGCTTAGACGACCCTATATACAGGGGACGAACCGGGGAGCTGTTTTTT; cdr3_aa: CASSLDDPIYRGRTGELFF
d_call: TRBD2; v_call: TRBV4-1; cdr3_length: 16; clone_size: NA; j_call: TRBJ2-3; cdr3_nt: TGCGCCAGCGGGGGAAGAGCGGGAACTAGCACAGATACGCAGTATTTT; cdr3_aa: CASGGRAGTSTDTQYF
d_call: NA; v_call: TRBV6-1; cdr3_length: 12; clone_size: NA; j_call: TRBJ1-1; cdr3_nt: TGTGCCAGCATGCCCTGGACCACTGAAGCTTTCTTT; cdr3_aa: CASMPWTTEAFF
d_call: NA; v_call: TRBV4-2; cdr3_length: 15; clone_size: NA; j_call: TRBJ1-6; cdr3_nt: TGTGCCAGCAGCCAAGGTCGCCTTTGGGATTCACCCCTCCACTTT; cdr3_aa: CASSQGRLWDSPLHF
d_call: TRBD2; v_call: TRBV29-1; cdr3_length: 15; clone_size: NA; j_call: TRBJ2-1; cdr3_nt: TGCAGCGTTCCACTAGCGGGGGACTCCTACAATGAGCAGTTCTTC; cdr3_aa: CSVPLAGDSYNEQFF